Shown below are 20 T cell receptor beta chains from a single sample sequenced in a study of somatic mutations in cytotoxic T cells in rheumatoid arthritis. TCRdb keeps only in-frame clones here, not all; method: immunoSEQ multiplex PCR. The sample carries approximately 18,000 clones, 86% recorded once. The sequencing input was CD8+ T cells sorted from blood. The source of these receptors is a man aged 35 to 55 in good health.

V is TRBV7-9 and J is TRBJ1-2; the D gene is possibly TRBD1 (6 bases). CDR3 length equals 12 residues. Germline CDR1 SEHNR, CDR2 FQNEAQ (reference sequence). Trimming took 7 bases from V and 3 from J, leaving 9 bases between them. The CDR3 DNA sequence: TGTGCCAGCATGGACAGCTACTATGGCTACACCTTC. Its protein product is CASMDSYYGYTF.

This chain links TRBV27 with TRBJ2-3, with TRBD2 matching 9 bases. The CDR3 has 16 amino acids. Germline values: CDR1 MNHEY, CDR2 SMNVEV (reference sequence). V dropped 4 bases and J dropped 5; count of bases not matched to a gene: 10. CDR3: CASSSPGGREGDTQYF. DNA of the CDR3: TGTGCCAGCAGTTCCCCCGGCGGGAGGGAGGGAGATACGCAGTATTTT.

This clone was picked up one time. Here the CDR3 reads CASSLPENLNTGELFF. CDR3 nucleotides: TGTGCCAGCAGCTTACCTGAGAATCTGAACACCGGGGAGCTGTTTTTT. The V and J genes are TRBV7-9 and TRBJ2-2, with D unclear. Trimming shortened V by 2 bases and J by 1 base, and 11 bases separated the two germline ends. CDR1 is SEHNR and CDR2 is FQNEAQ in the germline V gene (reference sequence). The CDR3 covers 16 residues.

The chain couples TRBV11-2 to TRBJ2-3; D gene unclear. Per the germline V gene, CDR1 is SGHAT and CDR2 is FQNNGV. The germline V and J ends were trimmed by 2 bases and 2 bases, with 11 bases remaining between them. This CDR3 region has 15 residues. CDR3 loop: CASSLSRLITDTQYF. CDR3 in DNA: TGTGCCAGCAGCTTATCCCGACTTATCACAGATACGCAGTATTTT.

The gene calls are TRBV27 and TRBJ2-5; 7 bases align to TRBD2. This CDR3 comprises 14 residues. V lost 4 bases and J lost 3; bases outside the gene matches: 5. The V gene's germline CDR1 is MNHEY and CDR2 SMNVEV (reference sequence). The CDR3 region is CASSWAGDEETQYF. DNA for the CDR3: TGTGCCAGCAGTTGGGCGGGAGATGAAGAGACCCAGTACTTC.

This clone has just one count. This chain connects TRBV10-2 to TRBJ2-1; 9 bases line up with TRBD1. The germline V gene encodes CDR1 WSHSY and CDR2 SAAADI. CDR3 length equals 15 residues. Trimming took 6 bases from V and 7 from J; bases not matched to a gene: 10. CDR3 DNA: TGCGCCAGCAGGGAACTCCGGGACAGGGCGAATGAGCAGTTCTTC. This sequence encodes CASRELRDRANEQFF.

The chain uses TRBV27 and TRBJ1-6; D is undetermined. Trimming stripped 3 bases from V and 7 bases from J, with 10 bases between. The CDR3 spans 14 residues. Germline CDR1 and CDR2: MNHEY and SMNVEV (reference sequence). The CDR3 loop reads CASSFSPGNSPLHF. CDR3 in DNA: TGTGCCAGCAGTTTTAGTCCAGGCAATTCACCCCTCCACTTT.

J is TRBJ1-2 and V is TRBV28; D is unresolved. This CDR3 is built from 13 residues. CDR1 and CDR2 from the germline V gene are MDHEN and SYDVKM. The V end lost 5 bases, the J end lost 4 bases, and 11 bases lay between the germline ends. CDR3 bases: TGTGCCAGCAGTCTAAGTGAGGGCTATGGCTACACCTTC. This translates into CASSLSEGYGYTF.

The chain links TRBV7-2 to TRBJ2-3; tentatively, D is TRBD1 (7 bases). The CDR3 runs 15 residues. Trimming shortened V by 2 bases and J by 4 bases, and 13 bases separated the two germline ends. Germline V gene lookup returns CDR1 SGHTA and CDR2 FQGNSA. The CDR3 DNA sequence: TGTGCCAGCAGCTTAAAGGGCAGGGGGGCAGATACGCAGTATTTT. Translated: CASSLKGRGADTQYF.

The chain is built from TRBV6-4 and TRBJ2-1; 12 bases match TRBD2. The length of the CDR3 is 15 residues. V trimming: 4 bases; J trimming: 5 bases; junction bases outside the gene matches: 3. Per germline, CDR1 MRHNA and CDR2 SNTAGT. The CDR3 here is CASSATSGSHNEQFF. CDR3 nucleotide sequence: TGTGCCAGCAGTGCGACTAGCGGGAGCCACAATGAGCAGTTCTTC.

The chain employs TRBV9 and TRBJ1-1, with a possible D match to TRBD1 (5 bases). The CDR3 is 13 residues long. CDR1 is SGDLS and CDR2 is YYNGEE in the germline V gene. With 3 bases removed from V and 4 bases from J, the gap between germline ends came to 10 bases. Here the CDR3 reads CASSAGGSTEAFF. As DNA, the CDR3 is TGTGCCAGCAGCGCCGGGGGGAGCACTGAAGCTTTCTTT.

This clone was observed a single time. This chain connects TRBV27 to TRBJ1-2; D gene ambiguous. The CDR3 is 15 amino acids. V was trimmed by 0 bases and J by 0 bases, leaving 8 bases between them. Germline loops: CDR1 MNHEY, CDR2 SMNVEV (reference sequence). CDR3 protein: CASSLSAETNYGYTF. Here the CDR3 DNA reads TGTGCCAGCAGTTTATCGGCCGAAACTAACTATGGCTACACCTTC.

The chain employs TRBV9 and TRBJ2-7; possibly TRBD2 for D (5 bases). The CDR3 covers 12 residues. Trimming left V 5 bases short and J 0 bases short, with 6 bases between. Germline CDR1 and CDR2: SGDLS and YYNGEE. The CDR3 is CASSGLSYEQYF. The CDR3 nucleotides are TGTGCCAGCAGTGGACTCTCCTACGAGCAGTACTTC.

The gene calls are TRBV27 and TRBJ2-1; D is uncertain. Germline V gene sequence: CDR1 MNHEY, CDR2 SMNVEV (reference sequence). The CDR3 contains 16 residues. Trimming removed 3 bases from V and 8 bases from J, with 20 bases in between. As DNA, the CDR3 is TGTGCCAGCAGTTTGGCAAATAGGGTAGGTTTCGATGAGCAGTTCTTC. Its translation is CASSLANRVGFDEQFF.

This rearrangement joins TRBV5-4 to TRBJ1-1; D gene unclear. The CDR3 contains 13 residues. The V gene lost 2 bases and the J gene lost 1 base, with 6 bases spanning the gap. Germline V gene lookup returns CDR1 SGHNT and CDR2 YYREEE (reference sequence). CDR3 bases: TGTGCCAGCAGCTTTTACAGGAACACTGAAGCTTTCTTT. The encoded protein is CASSFYRNTEAFF.

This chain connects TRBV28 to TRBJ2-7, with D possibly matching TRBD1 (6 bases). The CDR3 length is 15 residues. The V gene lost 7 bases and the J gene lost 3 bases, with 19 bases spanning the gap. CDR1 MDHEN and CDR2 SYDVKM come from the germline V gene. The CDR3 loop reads CASTGGPPLYYEQYF. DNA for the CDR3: TGTGCCAGCACTGGGGGCCCACCCCTATACTACGAGCAGTACTTC.

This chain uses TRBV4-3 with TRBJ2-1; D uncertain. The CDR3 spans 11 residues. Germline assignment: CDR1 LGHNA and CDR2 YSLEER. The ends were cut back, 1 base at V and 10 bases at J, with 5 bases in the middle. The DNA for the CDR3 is TGCGCCAGCAGCCAAGGCGGCGAGCAGTTCTTC. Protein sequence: CASSQGGEQFF.

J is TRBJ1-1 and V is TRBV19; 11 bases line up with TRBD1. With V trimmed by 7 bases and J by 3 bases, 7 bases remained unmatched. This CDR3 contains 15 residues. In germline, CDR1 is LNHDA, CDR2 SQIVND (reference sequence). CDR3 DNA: TGTGCCAGTATTCGGACAGGGGGCGTAGACACTGAAGCTTTCTTT. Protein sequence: CASIRTGGVDTEAFF.

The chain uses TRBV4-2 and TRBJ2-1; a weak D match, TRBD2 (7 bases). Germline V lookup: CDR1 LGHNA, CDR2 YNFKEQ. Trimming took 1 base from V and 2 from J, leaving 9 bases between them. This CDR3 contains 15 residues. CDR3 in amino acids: CASSQGGGPYNEQFF. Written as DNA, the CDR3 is TGTGCCAGCAGCCAAGGGGGGGGGCCCTACAATGAGCAGTTCTTC.

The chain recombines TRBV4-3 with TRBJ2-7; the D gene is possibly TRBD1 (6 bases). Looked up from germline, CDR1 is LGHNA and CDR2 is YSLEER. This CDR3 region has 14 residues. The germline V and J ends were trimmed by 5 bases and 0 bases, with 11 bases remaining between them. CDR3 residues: CASSKGQNSYEQYF. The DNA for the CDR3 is TGCGCCAGCAGCAAAGGACAGAACTCCTACGAGCAGTACTTC.